This section outlines one TCR beta chain sequence together with its context. No antigen is known for it. Per-nucleotide qualities are absent, and no much larger clonotype sits a single base away. Collaborating institutions collected whole blood in K2EDTA tubes following their own protocols. Collaborator samples were shipped for TCRbeta analysis as frozen whole blood, isolated PBMCs, or DNA extracted from either sample type. TCRbeta CDR3 regions were amplified from genomic DNA by means of the immunoSEQ Assay, a bias-controlled multiplex PCR. As for the original processing: The number of nucleated cells in each sample was estimated from the amplification of reference gene primers within the assay. To quantify the absolute abundance of each unique TCRbeta CDR3 rearrangement, sequence reads were collapsed and filtered. For each sample, productive Simpson clonality was calculated as the square root of Simpson's diversity index over productive rearrangements. Entries here come from immuneACCESS through TCRdb and include only in-frame sequences with V and J called. Some clones fail to appear in such tables; in the studies checked, an unresolved V gene covers under half of the shortfall, and the cause of the remainder is unknown. V and J calls and clone size are as listed in that table; D and trimming were resolved from the DNA. Here the sample has some 42,000 clones; roughly 90% occur a single time. Around 2.3% of the sample is in the top ten clones.

The sample belongs to a study of blood T cell repertoires in COVID-19 (dated by TCRdb to the early 2020s). Notes on the research overall: Samples covering the acute and convalescent phases of COVID-19 were provided by collaborators in the United States, Italy and Spain. The samples were drawn from two sources: the first 160 participants of the ongoing ImmuneRACE study, and 950 to 1,500 subjects contributed by 6 global collaborators. Nearly every sample came with metadata listing a de-identified subject ID, COVID-19 status, age in years and sex. The dataset comprised deeply sampled blood TCRbeta repertoires from subjects exposed to, actively infected with, or recovered from COVID-19. The prospective study material was composed of cDNA or gDNA derived from T cells, B-cell-depleted T cells, or PBMCs. Where available, HLA class I and class II types were taken from metadata supplied by the sample provider and were not determined by assay-based typing. The repertoires were made available in a free public database intended to serve as a resource for research on the immune response to SARS-CoV-2.

Here is what the overall study found, with its caveats: Clinical and demographic metadata were provided uncurated, with the amount varying by source and participant.

The sequenced sample was peripheral blood. The origin of this receptor is a human donor in a cohort sampled during active COVID-19.

The nucleotides are TGTGCCAGCACGGGATTGGTAATCAATAGAAAAAAACTGTTTTTT. It is translated as CASTGLVINRKKLFF. This chain joins TRBV2 to TRBJ1-4, with the D segment identity uncertain. V sheds 7 bases and J sheds 9 bases, leaving 21 bases between their ends. The germline V gene specifies SNHLY as CDR1 and FYNNEI as CDR2. Inclusive of the bounding cysteine and phenylalanine, the CDR3 is 15 residues long. Left in the record is the CDR3 DNA by itself, 45 bases read in frame from the first base.